This T cell receptor beta chain was captured by sequencing in a study of T cell changes during pregnancy in multiple sclerosis. Repertoires were generated with immunoSEQ multiplex PCR, while TCRdb's copy carries only in-frame clones and drops some. The table lists roughly 40,000 clones, less than 95% of them singletons, with 1.7% in the top ten. V dropped 6 bases and J dropped 0 bases, with 18 bases sitting between them. The CDR3 is 18 residues long. Germline V gene lookup returns CDR1 SNHLY and CDR2 FYNNEI. The chain couples TRBV2 to TRBJ1-6; TRBD1 is a possible D gene (6 bases). Sample: peripheral blood, taken in the third trimester of pregnancy. The clonotype originates from a female donor with multiple sclerosis, enrolled in a pregnancy study. This CDR3 reads CASRHQGSPFSYNSPLHF. CDR3 DNA: TGTGCCAGCAGACACCAGGGGTCCCCTTTCTCCTATAATTCACCCCTCCACTTT.